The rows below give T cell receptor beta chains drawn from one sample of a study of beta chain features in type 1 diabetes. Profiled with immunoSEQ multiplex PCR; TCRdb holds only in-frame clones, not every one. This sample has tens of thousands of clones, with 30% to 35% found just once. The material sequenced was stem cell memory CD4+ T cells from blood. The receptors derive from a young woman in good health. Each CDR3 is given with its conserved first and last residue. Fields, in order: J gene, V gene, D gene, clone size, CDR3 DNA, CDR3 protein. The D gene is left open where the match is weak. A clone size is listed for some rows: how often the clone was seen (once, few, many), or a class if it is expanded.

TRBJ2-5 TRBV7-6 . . TGTGCCAGCAGCTTAGGTAGCCAGAAAGAGACCCAGTACTTC CASSLGSQKETQYF
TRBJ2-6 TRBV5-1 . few TGCGCCACGCACCCTAGCGCCGGCTCTGGGGCCAACGTCCTGACTTTC CATHPSAGSGANVLTF
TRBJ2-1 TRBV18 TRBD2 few TGTGCCAGCTCACCCCGACTAGCGGGCTACTCCTACAATGAGCAGTTCTTC CASSPRLAGYSYNEQFF
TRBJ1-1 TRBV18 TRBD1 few TGTGCCAGCTCGTCGGGACAGGGGAGCGCTGAAGCTTTCTTT CASSSGQGSAEAFF
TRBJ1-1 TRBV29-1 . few TGCAGCGCCCGCCCGGGGGCGGGGGTTTTGAACACTGAAGCTTTCTTT CSARPGAGVLNTEAFF
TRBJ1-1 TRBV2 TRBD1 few TGTGCCAGCAGACTAACAGGGGAAGGGACTGAAGCTTTCTTT CASRLTGEGTEAFF
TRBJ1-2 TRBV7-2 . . TGTGCCAGCAGCCCCACCGCGGGGCAAGCAGGCTACACCTTC CASSPTAGQAGYTF
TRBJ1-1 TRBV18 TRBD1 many TGTGCCAGCTCACCCGGACAGGGCGGGAACACTGAAGCTTTCTTT CASSPGQGGNTEAFF
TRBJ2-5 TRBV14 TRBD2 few TGTGCCAGCAGCCTCCGAGGACTAGCGGGAGGGCCCCTCCAAGAGACCCAGTACTTC CASSLRGLAGGPLQETQYF
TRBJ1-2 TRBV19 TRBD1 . TGTGCCAGTAGTCCGGTGGGACAGGGAAATGGCTACACCTTC CASSPVGQGNGYTF
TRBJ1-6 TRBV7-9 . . TGTGCCAGCAGCTCCTACCTCCGGGACACCCATTCACCCCTCCACTTT CASSSYLRDTHSPLHF
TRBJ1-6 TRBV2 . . TGTGCCAGCAGTGACCAGGGATCAATTAATTCACCCCTCCACTTT CASSDQGSINSPLHF
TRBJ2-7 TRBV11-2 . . TGTGCCAGCAGCTTAGGCGGGGACCAGTACTTC CASSLGGDQYF
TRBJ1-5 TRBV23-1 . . TGCGCCAGCAGTCACGGGGGGAGGGGGGTAAGCAATCAGCCCCAGCATTTT CASSHGGRGVSNQPQHF
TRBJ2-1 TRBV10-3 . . TGTGCCATCAACGAGCGGGCTCAGGGAAATGAGCAGTTCTTC CAINERAQGNEQFF
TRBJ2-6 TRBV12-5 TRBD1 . TGTGCTAGTGGTTTTGACAGGGTAACCTCTGGGGCCAACGTCCTGACTTTC CASGFDRVTSGANVLTF
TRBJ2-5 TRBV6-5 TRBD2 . TGTGCCAGCAACGGGGGGGGTGGAGAGACCCAGTACTTC CASNGGGGETQYF
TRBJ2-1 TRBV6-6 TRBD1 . TGTGCCAGCAGTTCACAGGGGGCGCCCAATGAGCAGTTCTTC CASSSQGAPNEQFF
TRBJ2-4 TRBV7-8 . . TGTGCCAGCAGCTCCCGAACTGACAGAGCCAAAAACATTCAGTACTTC CASSSRTDRAKNIQYF
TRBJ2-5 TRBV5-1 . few TGCGCCAGCAGCCCGGGACAAAAAGAGACCCAGTACTTC CASSPGQKETQYF
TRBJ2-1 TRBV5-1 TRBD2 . TGCGCCAGCAGCCGGGGACTAGCGGGGGGATACAATGAGCAGTTCTTC CASSRGLAGGYNEQFF
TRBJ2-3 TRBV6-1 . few TGTGCCATCCCGGAGGACGGACTCACAGATACGCAGTATTTT CAIPEDGLTDTQYF
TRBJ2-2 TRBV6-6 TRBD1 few TGTGCCAGCAGTTACTCGGGACAGGGAAACACCGGGGAGCTGTTTTTT CASSYSGQGNTGELFF
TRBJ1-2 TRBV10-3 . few TGTGCCATCAGTGAGTGGGGCAGCATGGGCTACACCTTC CAISEWGSMGYTF
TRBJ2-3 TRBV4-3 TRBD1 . TGCGCCAGCAGCCAATGGGGGCCCTCTACAGGGGCGGATACGCAGTATTTT CASSQWGPSTGADTQYF
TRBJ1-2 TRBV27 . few TGTGCCAGCAGTTCGACAGTGAACTATGGCTACACCTTC CASSSTVNYGYTF
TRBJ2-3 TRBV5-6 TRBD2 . TGTGCCAGCAGGATGACGGGGGGGCCGAAGTATTTT CASRMTGGPKYF
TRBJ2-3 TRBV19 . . TGTGCCAGTAGTATAGGTGAGAGCCCCAGCACAGATACGCAGTATTTT CASSIGESPSTDTQYF
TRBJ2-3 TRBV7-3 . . TGTGCCAGCAGCCCGAGGGGGGGCAGGTCAGATACGCAGTATTTT CASSPRGGRSDTQYF
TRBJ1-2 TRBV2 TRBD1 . TGTGCCAGCAGTGAGACAGGGGGCGACTATGGCTACACCTTC CASSETGGDYGYTF
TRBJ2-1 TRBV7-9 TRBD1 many TGTGCCAGCAGCTCCCTCAGGGGGCGAAATGAGCAGTTCTTC CASSSLRGRNEQFF
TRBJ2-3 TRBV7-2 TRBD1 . TGTGCCAGCAGCCAGGGGGCTTCGGGCACAGATACGCAGTATTTT CASSQGASGTDTQYF
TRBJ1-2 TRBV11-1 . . TGTGCCAGCACCCGTATTACAGGAATGGAGGGCTACACCTTC CASTRITGMEGYTF
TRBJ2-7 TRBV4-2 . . TGTGCCAGCAGCCAAGTGGCGCGGGAGCAGTACTTC CASSQVAREQYF
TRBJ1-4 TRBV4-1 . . TGCGCCAGCAGCCAATCCCTGGTCGCGGATGTTGGTGAAAAACTGTTTTTT CASSQSLVADVGEKLFF
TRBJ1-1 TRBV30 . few TGTGCCTGGGCCTCAGGGGTCTACACTGAAGCTTTCTTT CAWASGVYTEAFF
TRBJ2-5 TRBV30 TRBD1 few TGTGCCTGGGACAGGGGTCCCCAAGAGACCCAGTACTTC CAWDRGPQETQYF
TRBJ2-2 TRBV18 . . TGTGCCAGCTCACTAGAAAGGACCGGGATCGGGGAGCTGTTTTTT CASSLERTGIGELFF
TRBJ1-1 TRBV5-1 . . TGCGCCAGCAGCCCGCAGGCAGGGGCAACTGAAGCTTTCTTT CASSPQAGATEAFF
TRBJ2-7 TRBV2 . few TGTGCCAGCCCAGGGGGTGGAGGGTCCTACGAGCAGTACTTC CASPGGGGSYEQYF
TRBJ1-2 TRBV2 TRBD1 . TGTGCCAGCAGCCGTACAGGGGACGGGGGCTACACCTTC CASSRTGDGGYTF
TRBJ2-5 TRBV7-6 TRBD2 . TGTGCCAGCAGCCCCCTGGCTAGCGGGGGAAGGGAGACCCAGTACTTC CASSPLASGGRETQYF
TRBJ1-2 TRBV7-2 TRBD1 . TGTGCCAGCAGCTTAGTGGTGACAGGGGTCATTAGTGGCTACACCTTC CASSLVVTGVISGYTF
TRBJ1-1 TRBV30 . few TGTGCCTGGAGTGTACACAGGATACCGAACACTGAAGCTTTCTTT CAWSVHRIPNTEAFF
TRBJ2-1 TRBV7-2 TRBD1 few TGTGCCAGCAGCTTAGGAGGGGGCCGCTCCTACAATGAGCAGTTCTTC CASSLGGGRSYNEQFF
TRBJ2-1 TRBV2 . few TGTGCCAGCAGTGTTAGGGGCGACAATGAGCAGTTCTTC CASSVRGDNEQFF
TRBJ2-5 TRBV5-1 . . TGCGCCAGCAGCTTGGGGCAGCCCGGGGAGACCCAGTACTTC CASSLGQPGETQYF
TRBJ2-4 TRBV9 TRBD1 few TGTGCCAGCAGCCCCAGACAGGGTGTCAAAAACATTCAGTACTTC CASSPRQGVKNIQYF
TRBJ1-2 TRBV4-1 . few TGCGCCAGCAGCCAAGGTCAGGGGCCTCCCTCGCACACCTTC CASSQGQGPPSHTF